This T cell receptor beta chain appears in the sequencing data of a study of Tregs in tolerant kidney transplant recipients (dated by TCRdb to the late 2010s). A note on the overall study: The study applied TCRbeta sequencing to find donor-specific regulatory T cells before combined kidney and bone marrow transplantation and then followed those same cells after transplant. Several methods of expanding Tregs specific for an allogeneic donor were compared by TCRbeta repertoire sequencing in a few healthy controls. General conclusions and limits of the study: Because the study included only a small number of patients, the results must be confirmed in larger populations and under other immunosuppression protocols. Expanding Tregs with activated donor B cells appeared to identify the most biologically relevant and donor-specific TCRbeta repertoire. Biological reproducibility was not directly assessed, although technical replication error appeared to be minimal.

V is reduced by 0 bases and J by 5 bases, leaving a spacing of 16 bases between them. The CDR3 holds 16 amino acids from the cysteine to the phenylalanine. The sequence is cut down to CDR3 DNA, 48 bases in frame from base 1. CDR1 is given as MGHRA and CDR2 as YSYEKL, both from the germline V gene. Points on this clone: Its antigen specificity is not known. No much larger clonotype is one base removed from it; base qualities were not supplied.

Unstimulated Tregs (CD4+CD25+CD127-), CD4+ non-Tregs (CD4+CD25-), CD4 and CD8 cells were FACS-sorted from thawed PBMCs. Blood from healthy controls was obtained either as purchased buffy coats or from healthy volunteers. Healthy control blood was processed to PBMCs with a Ficoll density gradient and then cryopreserved, whereas patient PBMCs were collected both before and after transplant. For TCRbeta CDR3 sequencing, genomic DNA was extracted from sorted cells using the QIAGEN DNeasy Blood and Tissue Kit. High-throughput TCRbeta CDR3 sequencing was carried out commercially through immunoSEQ, with PCR amplification with bias correction and internal controls included. As for the authors' bioinformatics: Unique productive TCRbeta sequences were defined by CDR3 nucleotide sequence where primers matched, otherwise by CDR3 amino acid sequence with Vbeta and Jbeta genes. Sorting error was corrected by removing sequences shared between sorted populations at a frequency ratio of 2:1 or less, and the remaining shared sequences were assigned to the higher population. A sequence counted as donor-reactive if, in CFSE-low cells, the sequence had a frequency of at least 0.01% and was expanded at least 5-fold compared with unstimulated cells. Jensen-Shannon divergence, calculated on the top 100 TCRbeta sequences ranked by frequency, was used to quantify repertoire divergence. For samples with multiple sequencing runs, sorting error was corrected in each run separately before the runs were combined. Here the immuneACCESS table is served through TCRdb, limited to in-frame sequences with V and J called. Missing clones are a known gap in these copies; in checked studies unresolved V genes cover under half, and the rest lacks a known reason. V, J and clone size derive from that table, while D and trimming were established from the DNA sequence. The sample records 120,000 or so clones, around 94% of which are singletons. The ten largest clones capture more than 0.45% of the sample.

This clonotype originated in a human donor in good health. The sequenced sample was CD4+ T cells from blood. The chain employs TRBV4-1 and TRBJ2-5, and possibly TRBD2, on 6 matching bases. The CDR3 region reads CASSQDRRRGRETQYF. The nucleotide sequence is given as TGCGCCAGCAGCCAAGATCGTCGGCGGGGACGGGAGACCCAGTACTTC.